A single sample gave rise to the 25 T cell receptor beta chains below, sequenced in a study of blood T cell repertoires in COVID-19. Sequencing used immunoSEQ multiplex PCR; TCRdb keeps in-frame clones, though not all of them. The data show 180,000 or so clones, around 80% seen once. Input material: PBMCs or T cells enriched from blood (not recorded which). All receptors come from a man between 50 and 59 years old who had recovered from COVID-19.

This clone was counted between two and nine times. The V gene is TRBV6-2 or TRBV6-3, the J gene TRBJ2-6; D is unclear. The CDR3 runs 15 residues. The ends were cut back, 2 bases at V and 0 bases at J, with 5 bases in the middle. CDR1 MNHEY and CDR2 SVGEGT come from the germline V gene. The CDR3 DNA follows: TGTGCCAGCAGTTACGTTATCTCTGGGGCCAACGTCCTGACTTTC. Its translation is CASSYVISGANVLTF.

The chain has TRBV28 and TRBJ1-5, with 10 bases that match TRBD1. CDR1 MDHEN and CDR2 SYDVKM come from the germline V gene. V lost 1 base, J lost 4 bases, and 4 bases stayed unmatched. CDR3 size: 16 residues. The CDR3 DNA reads TGTGCCAGCAGTTTATTCATGGGACAGGGGAATCAGCCCCAGCATTTT. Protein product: CASSLFMGQGNQPQHF.

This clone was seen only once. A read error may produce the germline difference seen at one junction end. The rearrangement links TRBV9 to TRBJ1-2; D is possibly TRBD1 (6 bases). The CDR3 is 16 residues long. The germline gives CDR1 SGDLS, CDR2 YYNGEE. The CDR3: CARSAQRGGAAYGYTF. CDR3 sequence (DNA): TGTGCCCGCAGCGCACAAAGGGGGGGGGCAGCCTATGGCTACACCTTC.

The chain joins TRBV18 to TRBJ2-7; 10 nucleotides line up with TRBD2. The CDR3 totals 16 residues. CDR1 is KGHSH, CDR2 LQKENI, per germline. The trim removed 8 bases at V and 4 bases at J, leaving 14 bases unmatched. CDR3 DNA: TGTGCCAGCCTCTCACTTCCTAGCGGGAGCGGGTACGAGCAGTACTTC. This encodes CASLSLPSGSGYEQYF.

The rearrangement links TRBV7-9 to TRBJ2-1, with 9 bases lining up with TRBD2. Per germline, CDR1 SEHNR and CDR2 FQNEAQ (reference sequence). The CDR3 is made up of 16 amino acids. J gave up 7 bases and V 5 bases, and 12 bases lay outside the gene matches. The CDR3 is CASSPPVWTSDNEQFF. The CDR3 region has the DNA TGTGCCAGCAGCCCCCCCGTTTGGACTAGCGATAATGAGCAGTTCTTC. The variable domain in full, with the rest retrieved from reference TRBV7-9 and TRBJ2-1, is DTGVSQNPRHKITKRGQNVTFRCDPISEHNRLYWYRQTLGQGPEFLTYFQNEAQLEKSRLLSDRFSAERPKGSFSTLEIQRTEQGDSAMYLCASSPPVWTSDNEQFFGPGTRLTVL.

The CDR3 loop reads CATSDPASGTGDEQFF. CDR3 in DNA: TGTGCCACCAGTGATCCCGCCAGCGGTACGGGGGATGAGCAGTTCTTC. This sequence joins TRBV24-1 and TRBJ2-1, with D possibly being TRBD2 (6 bases). Per germline, CDR1 KGHDR and CDR2 SFDVKD. V was trimmed by 3 bases and J by 8 bases, leaving 19 bases between them. The CDR3 runs to 16 residues.

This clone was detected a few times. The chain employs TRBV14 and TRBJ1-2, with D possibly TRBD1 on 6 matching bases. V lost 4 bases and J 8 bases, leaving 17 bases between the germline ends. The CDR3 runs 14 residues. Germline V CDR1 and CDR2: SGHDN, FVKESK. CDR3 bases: TGTGCCAGCAGCCTCGTCACAGGGAAGTACGGCTACACCTTC. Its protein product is CASSLVTGKYGYTF. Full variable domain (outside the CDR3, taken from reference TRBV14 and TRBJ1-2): EAGVTQFPSHSVIEKGQTVTLRCDPISGHDNLYWYRRVMGKEIKFLLHFVKESKQDESGMPNNRFLAERTGGTYSTLKVQPAELEDSGVYFCASSLVTGKYGYTFGSGTRLTVV.

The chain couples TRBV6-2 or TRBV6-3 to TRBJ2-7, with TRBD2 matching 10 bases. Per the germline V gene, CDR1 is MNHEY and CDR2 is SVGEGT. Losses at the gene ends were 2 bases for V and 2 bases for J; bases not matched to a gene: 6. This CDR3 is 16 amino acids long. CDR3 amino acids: CASSYNALAGTYEQYF. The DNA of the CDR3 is TGTGCCAGCAGTTACAATGCACTAGCGGGGACCTACGAGCAGTACTTC.

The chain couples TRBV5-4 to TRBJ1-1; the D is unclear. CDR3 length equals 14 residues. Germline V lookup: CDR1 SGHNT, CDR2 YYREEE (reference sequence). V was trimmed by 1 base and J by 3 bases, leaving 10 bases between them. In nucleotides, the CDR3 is TGTGCCAGCAGCTTGAACGGTGCGGACACTGAAGCTTTCTTT. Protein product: CASSLNGADTEAFF.

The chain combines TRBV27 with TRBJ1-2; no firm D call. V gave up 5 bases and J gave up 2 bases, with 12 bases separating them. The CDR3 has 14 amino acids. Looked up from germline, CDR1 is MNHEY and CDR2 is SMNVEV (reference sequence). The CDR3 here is CASSIRSPNYGYTF. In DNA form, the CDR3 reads TGTGCCAGCAGTATAAGGAGTCCCAACTATGGCTACACCTTC.

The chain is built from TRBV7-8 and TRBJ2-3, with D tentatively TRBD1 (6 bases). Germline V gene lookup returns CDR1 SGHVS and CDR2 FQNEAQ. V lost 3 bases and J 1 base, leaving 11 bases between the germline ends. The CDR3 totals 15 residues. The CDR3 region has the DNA TGTGCCAGCAGCTTTTGGACAGCCCGCACAGATACGCAGTATTTT. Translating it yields CASSFWTARTDTQYF.

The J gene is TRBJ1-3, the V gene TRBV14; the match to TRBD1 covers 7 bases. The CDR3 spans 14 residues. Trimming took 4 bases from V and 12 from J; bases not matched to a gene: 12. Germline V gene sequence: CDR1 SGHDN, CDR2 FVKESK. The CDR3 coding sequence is TGTGCCAGCAGCCCCGGGAAAACAGGGGTTGGCATATATTTT. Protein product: CASSPGKTGVGIYF. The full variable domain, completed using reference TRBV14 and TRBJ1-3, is EAGVTQFPSHSVIEKGQTVTLRCDPISGHDNLYWYRRVMGKEIKFLLHFVKESKQDESGMPNNRFLAERTGGTYSTLKVQPAELEDSGVYFCASSPGKTGVGIYFGEGSWLTVV.

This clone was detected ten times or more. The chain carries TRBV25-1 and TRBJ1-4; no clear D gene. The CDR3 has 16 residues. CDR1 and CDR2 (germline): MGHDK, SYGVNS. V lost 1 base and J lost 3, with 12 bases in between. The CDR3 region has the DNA TGTGCCAGCAGTGAATCGGGTCGTGTAGCTAATGAAAAACTGTTTTTT. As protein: CASSESGRVANEKLFF.

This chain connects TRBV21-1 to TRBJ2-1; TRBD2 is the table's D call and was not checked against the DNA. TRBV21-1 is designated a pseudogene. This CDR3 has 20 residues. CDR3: CASSKQPGLAGGRPYNEQFF. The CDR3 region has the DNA TGTGCCAGCAGCAAACAACCGGGACTAGCGGGGGGGCGTCCCTACAATGAGCAGTTCTTC.

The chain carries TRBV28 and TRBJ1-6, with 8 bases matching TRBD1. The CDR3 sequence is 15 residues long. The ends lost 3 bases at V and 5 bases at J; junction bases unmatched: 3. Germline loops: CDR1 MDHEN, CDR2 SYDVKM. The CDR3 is CASSLATGDNSPLHF. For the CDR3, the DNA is TGTGCCAGCAGTTTGGCGACAGGGGATAATTCACCCCTCCACTTT.

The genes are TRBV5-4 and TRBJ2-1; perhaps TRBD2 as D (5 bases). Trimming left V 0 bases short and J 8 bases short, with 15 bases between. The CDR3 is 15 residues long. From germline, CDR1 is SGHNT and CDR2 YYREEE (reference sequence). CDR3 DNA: TGTGCCAGCAGCTTGGGTACCGGAGCGAGGGATGAGCAGTTCTTC. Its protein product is CASSLGTGARDEQFF.

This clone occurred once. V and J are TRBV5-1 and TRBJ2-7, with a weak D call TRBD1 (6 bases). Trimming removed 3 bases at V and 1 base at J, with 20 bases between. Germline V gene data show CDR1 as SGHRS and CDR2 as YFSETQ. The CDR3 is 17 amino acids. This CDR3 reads CASSSGHGALKSYEQYF. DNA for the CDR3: TGCGCCAGCAGCTCGGGACATGGGGCTCTAAAATCCTACGAGCAGTACTTC. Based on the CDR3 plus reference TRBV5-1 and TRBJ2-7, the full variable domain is KAGVTQTPRYLIKTRGQQVTLSCSPISGHRSVSWYQQTPGQGLQFLFEYFSETQRNKGNFPGRFSGRQFSNSRSEMNVSTLELGDSALYLCASSSGHGALKSYEQYFGPGTRLTVT.

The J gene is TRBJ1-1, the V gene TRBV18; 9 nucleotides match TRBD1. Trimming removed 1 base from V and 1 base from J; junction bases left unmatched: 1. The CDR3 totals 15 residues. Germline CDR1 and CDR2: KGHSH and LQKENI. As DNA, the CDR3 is TGTGCCAGCTCACCACGGGGACAGGGGAACACTGAAGCTTTCTTT. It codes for CASSPRGQGNTEAFF.

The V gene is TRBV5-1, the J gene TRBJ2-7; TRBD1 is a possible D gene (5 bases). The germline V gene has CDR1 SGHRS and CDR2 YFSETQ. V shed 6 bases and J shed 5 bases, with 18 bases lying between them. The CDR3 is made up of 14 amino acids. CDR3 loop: CASTPQTARDEQYF. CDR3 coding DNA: TGCGCCAGCACCCCTCAAACCGCCAGGGACGAGCAGTACTTC.

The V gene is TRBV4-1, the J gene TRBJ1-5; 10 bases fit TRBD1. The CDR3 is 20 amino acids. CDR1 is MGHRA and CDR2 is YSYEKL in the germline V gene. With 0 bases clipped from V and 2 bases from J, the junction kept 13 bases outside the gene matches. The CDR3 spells CASSQDPSGTGVLGNQPQHF. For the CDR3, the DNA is TGCGCCAGCAGCCAAGATCCTTCCGGGACAGGGGTTCTTGGCAATCAGCCCCAGCATTTT.

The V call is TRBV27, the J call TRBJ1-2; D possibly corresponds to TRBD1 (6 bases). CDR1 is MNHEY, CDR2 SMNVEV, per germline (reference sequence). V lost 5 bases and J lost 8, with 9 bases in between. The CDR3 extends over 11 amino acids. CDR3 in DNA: TGTGCCAGCAGTCAGGGGCTGGGCTACACCTTC. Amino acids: CASSQGLGYTF.

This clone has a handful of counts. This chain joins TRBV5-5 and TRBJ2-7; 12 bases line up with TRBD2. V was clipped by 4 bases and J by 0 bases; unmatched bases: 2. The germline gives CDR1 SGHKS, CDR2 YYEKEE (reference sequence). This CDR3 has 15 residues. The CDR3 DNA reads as TGTGCCAGCAGCCCTAGCGGGAGGGTCTCCTACGAGCAGTACTTC. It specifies CASSPSGRVSYEQYF.

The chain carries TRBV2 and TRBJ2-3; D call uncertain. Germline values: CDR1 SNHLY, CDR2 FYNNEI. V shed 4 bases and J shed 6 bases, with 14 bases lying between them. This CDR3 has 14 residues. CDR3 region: CASSGQVWMDTQYF. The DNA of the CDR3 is TGTGCCAGCAGTGGGCAGGTTTGGATGGATACGCAGTATTTT.

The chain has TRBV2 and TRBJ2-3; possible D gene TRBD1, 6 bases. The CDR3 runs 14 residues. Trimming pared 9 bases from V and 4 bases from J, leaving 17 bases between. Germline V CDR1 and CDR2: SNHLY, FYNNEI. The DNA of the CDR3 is TGTGCCAGTGGGAAGGACAGTTTGGCAGATACGCAGTATTTT. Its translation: CASGKDSLADTQYF. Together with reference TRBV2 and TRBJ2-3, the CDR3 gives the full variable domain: EPEVTQTPSHQVTQMGQEVILRCVPISNHLYFYWYRQILGQKVEFLVSFYNNEISEKSEIFDDQFSVERPDGSNFTLKIRSTKLEDSAMYFCASGKDSLADTQYFGPGTRLTVL.

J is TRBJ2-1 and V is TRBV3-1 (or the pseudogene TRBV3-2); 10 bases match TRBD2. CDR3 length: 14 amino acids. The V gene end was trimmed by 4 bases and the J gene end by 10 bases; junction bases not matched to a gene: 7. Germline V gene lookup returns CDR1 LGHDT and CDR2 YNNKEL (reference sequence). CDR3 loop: CASSPTSGVGEQFF. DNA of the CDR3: TGTGCCAGCAGCCCAACTAGCGGGGTGGGAGAGCAGTTCTTC.